Sequencing of this T cell receptor (beta chain) was carried out in a study of cytomegalovirus exposure and HLA in healthy donors. Overall study: In a later analysis, it was reported that the 110 or so validation repertoires had been produced on the same platform as the 700 or so repertoires belonging to the first cohort. Findings of the study overall: Associated with cytomegalovirus, according to the listing, were 150 to 200 TCR beta chains. Usually a TCR sequence was rare, but some public TCRs were found in many donors.

Details on this clone: What it recognizes is unknown.

The method was immunoSEQ multiplex PCR; TCRdb's version includes in-frame clones alone and lacks a portion of them. The sample has about 130,000 clones, about 91% seen once. The validation cohort, a group of over a hundred subjects, included the donors and was separate from the roughly 720-subject first cohort. This CDR3 has 16 amino acids. Trimming removed 0 bases at V and 2 bases at J, with 13 bases between. Germline CDR1 and CDR2: SGHRS and YFSETQ. The sample comprised PBMCs. The chain links TRBV5-1 to TRBJ2-3; D uncertain. This TCR came from a woman younger than 35 in good health and CMV-seronegative. The CDR3 here is CASSLAVTADTDTQYF. The CDR3 DNA is TGCGCCAGCAGCTTGGCCGTCACCGCGGACACAGATACGCAGTATTTT.